These 9 T cell receptor beta chains were all obtained from the same sample, sequenced in a study of cytomegalovirus exposure and HLA in healthy donors. In the PCR, 60 Vbeta and 13 Jbeta primers were used. TCRdb's copy holds only in-frame clones and misses some; the assay was immunoSEQ multiplex PCR. This sample has some 180,000 clones, with around four fifths found just once. Material for sequencing was PBMCs. The receptors were gathered from a man aged 35 to 55 in good health and CMV-seropositive.

This chain connects TRBV27 to TRBJ1-1; 9 bases map to TRBD1. The CDR3 length is 14 residues. Germline CDR1 MNHEY, CDR2 SMNVEV (reference sequence). V lost 7 bases to trimming and J lost 1 base; unmatched junction nucleotides: 4. The chain's CDR3 is CASTLTGGNTEAFF. In DNA form, the CDR3 reads TGTGCCAGCACATTGACAGGGGGGAACACTGAAGCTTTCTTT.

The CDR3 here is CASSGPTGTSGSSYEQYF. For the CDR3, the DNA is TGTGCCAGCAGCGGACCAACCGGGACTAGCGGGAGTAGCTACGAGCAGTACTTC. The gene calls are TRBV5-6 and TRBJ2-7, with 14 bases that match TRBD2. CDR3 length: 18 amino acids. CDR1 and CDR2 (germline): SGHDT, YYEEEE. The V and J ends lost 4 bases and 3 bases, in that order; junction bases with no gene match: 12.

This clone was seen only a few times. This rearrangement joins TRBV6-5 to TRBJ2-7, with D unclear. V lost 4 bases, J lost 2 bases, and 9 bases lay in between. This CDR3 is 13 amino acids long. Germline CDR1 MNHEY, CDR2 SVGAGI. The CDR3 DNA reads TGTGCCAGCAGTTGGGCCTCCACCTACGAGCAGTACTTC. Translating gives CASSWASTYEQYF.

This CDR3 is CASSALLAGADTQYF. The CDR3 DNA is TGTGCCAGCAGCGCGCTACTAGCGGGAGCGGATACGCAGTATTTT. This chain joins TRBV9 and TRBJ2-3, with 11 bases identical to TRBD2. CDR3 length: 15 amino acids. J lost 6 bases, V lost 3 bases, and 6 bases had no gene match. The germline V gene has CDR1 SGDLS and CDR2 YYNGEE.

The V call is TRBV5-1, the J call TRBJ2-1, with TRBD2 matching over 10 bases. This CDR3 contains 19 residues. J lost 7 bases, V lost 0 bases, and 16 bases had no gene match. Germline CDR1 is SGHRS and CDR2 is YFSETQ. This CDR3 is CASSLVDLASGSRRNEQFF. CDR3 coding DNA: TGCGCCAGCAGCTTGGTCGATTTGGCTAGCGGGAGTAGGAGAAATGAGCAGTTCTTC.

The rearrangement uses TRBV7-8 and TRBJ1-3; TRBD1 matches 8 bases. The CDR3 has 15 residues. From germline, CDR1 is SGHVS and CDR2 FQNEAQ. Trimming took 5 bases from V and 2 from J; bases not matched to a gene: 5. For the CDR3, the DNA is TGTGCCAGCAGCCAAGACAGGGGTACTGGAAACACCATATATTTT. Translating it yields CASSQDRGTGNTIYF.

The rearrangement joins TRBV5-1 to TRBJ2-7; TRBD2 matches at 14 bases. The V gene end was trimmed by 3 bases and the J gene end by 6 bases; junction bases not matched to a gene: 14. The CDR3 consists of 18 residues. Germline V gene lookup returns CDR1 SGHRS and CDR2 YFSETQ. CDR3 protein: CASSYRGLAGGNVFEQYF. The CDR3 DNA reads TGCGCCAGCAGCTACCGAGGACTAGCGGGAGGAAACGTGTTCGAGCAGTACTTC.

This clone occurred a few times. The chain uses TRBV20-1 and TRBJ2-7, with D perhaps matching TRBD2 (5 bases). The CDR3 is 11 residues long. The V gene lost 6 bases and the J gene lost 6 bases, with 12 bases spanning the gap. Germline CDR1 reads DFQATT; CDR2 reads SNEGSKA (reference sequence). The CDR3: CSALLEGEQYF. The CDR3 coding sequence is TGCAGTGCCTTACTAGAGGGCGAGCAGTACTTC.

The rearrangement joins TRBV10-1 to TRBJ1-4; 7 nucleotides match TRBD1. The CDR3 contains 14 residues. Germline CDR1 WNHNN, CDR2 SYGVQD (reference sequence). The ends lost 10 bases at V and 8 bases at J; junction bases unmatched: 13. The DNA of the CDR3 is TGCGCCATCCTCACAGGGGACGTAAAAGAAAAACTGTTTTTT. The encoded protein is CAILTGDVKEKLFF.